This TCR beta chain was observed in a study of identical twins. Findings and caveats of the study: Fewer insertions were carried by abundant cord blood beta clonotypes, but none was seen in memory repertoires.

Worth noting for this clonotype: Its antigen is undetermined.

Template switching added a universal primer site, and cDNA bore unique molecular identifiers. TCRdb itself ran the 5' RACE reads through MiXCR, one entry per CDR3 protein. The sample lists a few hundred thousand distinct CDR3 sequences, roughly 9.7% occurring once. From germline, CDR1 is MNHEY and CDR2 SMNVEV (reference sequence). There are 13 residues in the CDR3. V lost 8 bases and J lost 0; bases outside the gene matches: 1. In addition, the sample was reused for a study of yellow fever vaccine responses in identical twins.

Sequenced: CD8+ T cells sorted from blood. This TCR came from a woman aged 18-35 years in good health. The chain employs TRBV27 and TRBJ2-1; 7 bases fit TRBD2. CDR3 loop: CASCGSSYNEQFF. The CDR3, as DNA: TGTGCCAGCTGCGGGAGCTCCTACAATGAGCAGTTCTTC.